This T cell receptor (beta chain) was retrieved from a study of T cell repertoires and leukemia-associated antigens. Study background: Effective reads per sample ranged from about 3 to 5.0 million. Study conclusions and caveats: Whether expanded clones are antigen-specific and functional remains untested. Vbeta, Jbeta, VDJ rearrangement and unique CDR3 counts did not differ significantly across four groups.

Looked up from germline, CDR1 is SGHTA and CDR2 is FQGTGA. The CDR3 extends over 15 amino acids. MiXCR, run by TCRdb on the 5' RACE reads, gives a single entry per CDR3 protein. The sample includes 9,000 to 15,000 distinct CDR3 sequences, roughly two fifths of them seen just once. This clonotype has at least ten counts. The antigen is not known. A single base separates this from a much larger clone, so it may be a read error. Without fetal bovine serum, CD3+ T cells were rested overnight. The V call is TRBV7-3, the J call TRBJ2-1; tentative D call: TRBD2 (5 bases). The clonotype comes from a female donor in good health. The sample was CD3+ T cells sorted from blood and cultured. The chain's CDR3 is CASSPLTGMNNERFF. For the CDR3, the DNA is TGTGCCAGCAGCCCACTCACCGGGATGAACAATGAGCGGTTCTTC.